This T cell receptor beta chain was sequenced during a study of post-analysis software for immune sequencing data. Study summary: Courses of disease covered relapsing-remitting, secondary progressive and progressive-relapsing multiple sclerosis. Broader study findings: F measure showed strong co-clustering of same-batch samples. Controls significantly exceeded multiple sclerosis patients in normalized Chao1 diversity. Five TRBV segments, including TRBV5-6, TRBV5-1 and TRBV20-1, were more frequent in patients than controls.

Germline V lookup: CDR1 DFQATT, CDR2 SNEGSKA (reference sequence). V dropped 0 bases and J dropped 5 bases, with 10 bases sitting between them. The CDR3 has 14 residues. With regard to this clonotype: The target antigen is unknown.

Unique molecular identifiers tagged the TCR beta cDNA libraries. With roughly 0.9 to 11 million T cells as the source, some 500,000 cDNA molecules resulted. TCRdb reprocessed the PCR reads with MiXCR, giving one entry per CDR3 protein. This sample carries 150,000 to 200,000 distinct CDR3 sequences, around 28% of them seen once, and the ten largest clones take 1.5%. The receptor was derived from a girl aged 10 to 17 with multiple sclerosis. This chain uses TRBV20-1 with TRBJ2-2, with D hard to call. The sequenced material came from blood. The CDR3 protein is CSARDQVGTGELFF. CDR3 nucleotides: TGCAGTGCTAGAGATCAGGTTGGAACCGGGGAGCTGTTTTTT.